This TCR beta chain was found in a study of siplizumab effects on memory and regulatory T cells. General observations from the study: Siplizumab significantly brought down the alloreactive sequences that trace back to unstimulated CD4+ memory cells. Unstimulated naive T cells seemed to show more diversity than memory cells did, and they also seemed to be among the major contributors to the alloresponse. Unstimulated subsets contained matches for only a minor fraction of alloreactive clones.

Comments on this clone: Antigen: not known.

The V end lost 0 bases, the J end lost 8 bases, and 16 bases lay between the germline ends. The germline V gene encodes CDR1 MNHNY and CDR2 SVGAGI (reference sequence). The CDR3 is 16 amino acids. Sequencing of each sample assayed 95,000 to 100,000 TCR templates. Generated by immunoSEQ multiplex PCR, the TCRdb table keeps only in-frame clones and is missing some. The sample holds 50,000 or so clones, roughly 84% seen once. The chain recombines TRBV6-6 with TRBJ1-4, with D tentatively TRBD1 (5 bases). The sequence was collected from a human donor in good health. Sample: naive CD8+ T cells sorted from blood. The DNA of the CDR3 is TGTGCCAGCAGTTACTCGGCTGTAAAGGGGAACGAAAAACTGTTTTTT. The encoded protein is CASSYSAVKGNEKLFF.